Given below is one T cell receptor (beta chain) in context. The read terminates 3 residues before the CDR3 end, so the remaining end is supplied by the germline J gene. This sample stems from a study of T cells in women clearing cervical HPV infection. Per germline, CDR1 SEHNR and CDR2 FQNEAQ (reference sequence). Trimming at V came to 4 bases and at J to 4 bases, leaving 4 bases not matched to a gene. The CDR3 consists of 14 residues. Clones were read by immunoSEQ multiplex PCR, and TCRdb kept only the in-frame ones, dropping some. This sample's table has about 22,000 clones. This chain connects TRBV7-9 to TRBJ1-2; 9 bases align to TRBD1. The sequenced sample was blood buffy coat. This clonotype was obtained from a woman between 18 and 69 years old with a cervical HPV16 infection that either progressed to CIN3+ or cleared (not recorded which). CDR3 protein: CASSSRTGVYGYTF. The sequenced part of the CDR3 DNA is TGTGCCAGCAGCTCCCGGACAGGGGTCTATGGC.